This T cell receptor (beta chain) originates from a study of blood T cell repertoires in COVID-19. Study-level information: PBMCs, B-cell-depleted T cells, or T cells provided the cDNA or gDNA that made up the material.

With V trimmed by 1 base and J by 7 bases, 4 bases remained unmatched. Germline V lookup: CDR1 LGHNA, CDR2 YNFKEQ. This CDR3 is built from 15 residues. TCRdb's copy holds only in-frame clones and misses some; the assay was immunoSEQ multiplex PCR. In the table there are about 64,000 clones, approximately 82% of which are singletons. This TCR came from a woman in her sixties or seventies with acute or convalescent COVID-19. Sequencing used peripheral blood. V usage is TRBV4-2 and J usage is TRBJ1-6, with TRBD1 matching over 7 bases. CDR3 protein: CASSQATGVNSPLHF. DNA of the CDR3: TGTGCCAGCAGCCAAGCCACAGGGGTAAATTCACCCCTCCACTTT.